A single sample gave rise to the 10 T cell receptor beta chains below, sequenced in a study of cytomegalovirus exposure and HLA in healthy donors. The protocol was immunoSEQ multiplex PCR, while the TCRdb copy is restricted to in-frame clones and leaves out a portion. Of about 160,000 clones listed, roughly 86% are singletons. Sequencing input: PBMCs. These TCRs come from a man between 18 and 35 years old in good health and CMV-seropositive.

In nucleotides, the CDR3 is TGTGCCACCAGCAGATTCGGACAGGGAAGCGAGCAGTACTTC. Amino acid sequence: CATSRFGQGSEQYF. The gene calls are TRBV15 and TRBJ2-7, with 8 positions matching TRBD1. The CDR3 contains 14 residues. V lost 2 bases, J lost 6 bases, and 6 bases stayed unmatched. CDR1 and CDR2 from the germline V gene are LNHNV and YYDKDF (reference sequence).

In its sample, this clone was seen a few times. J is TRBJ1-2 and V is TRBV28, with D tentatively TRBD1 (6 bases). Between the trimmed V and J ends, which lost 5 bases and 6 bases, there was a span of 19 bases. There are 15 residues in the CDR3. CDR1 is MDHEN, CDR2 SYDVKM, per germline. CDR3 DNA: TGTGCCAGCAGTACCGGCCCGAACAGGGACCATGGCTACACCTTC. Translated: CASSTGPNRDHGYTF.

The chain recombines TRBV28 with TRBJ2-1, with TRBD2 as a possible D gene (7 bases). The CDR3 extends over 15 amino acids. The V end was cut by 6 bases, the J end by 4 bases, with 16 bases between. In germline, CDR1 is MDHEN, CDR2 SYDVKM. CDR3 nucleotides: TGTGCCAGCAGACAAGGGAGGGGGGGTTACAATGAGCAGTTCTTC. Residues: CASRQGRGGYNEQFF.

The V call is TRBV7-2, the J call TRBJ2-7; possibly TRBD2 for D (5 bases). The V and J ends lost 1 base and 12 bases respectively, with 19 bases between them. The germline V gene encodes CDR1 SGHTA and CDR2 FQGNSA. There are 14 residues in the CDR3. The CDR3 region has the DNA TGTGCCAGCAGCTTAGTTCTAGCCTCGCTTATCACGTACTTC. Amino acid sequence: CASSLVLASLITYF.

This chain connects TRBV5-4 to TRBJ2-3; 7 positions match TRBD2. The germline CDR1 and CDR2 sequences are SGHNT and YYREEE (reference sequence). The CDR3 runs 15 residues. V lost 1 base, J lost 1 base, and 3 bases stayed unmatched. The CDR3: CASSLTSEGTDTQYF. CDR3 coding DNA: TGTGCCAGCAGCTTGACTAGCGAGGGCACAGATACGCAGTATTTT.

The chain uses TRBV28 and TRBJ2-1, with 11 nucleotides matching TRBD2. Germline V gene lookup returns CDR1 MDHEN and CDR2 SYDVKM. Trimming at V came to 11 bases and at J to 3 bases, leaving 3 bases not matched to a gene. The CDR3 consists of 13 residues. The CDR3 DNA reads as TGTGCCTGCGGGACTAGCGGCTACAATGAGCAGTTCTTC. Protein sequence: CACGTSGYNEQFF.

The chain is built from TRBV5-1 and TRBJ2-7, with 8 bases matching TRBD2. V was clipped by 5 bases and J by 2 bases; unmatched bases: 12. The germline CDR1 and CDR2 sequences are SGHRS and YFSETQ. The CDR3 runs to 16 residues. CDR3 protein: CASSSEMTSVTYEQYF. For the CDR3, the DNA is TGCGCCAGCAGTTCTGAAATGACTAGCGTAACCTACGAGCAGTACTTC.

The chain is built from TRBV2 and TRBJ2-2; 8 bases match TRBD1. The V gene end was trimmed by 2 bases and the J gene end by 5 bases; junction bases not matched to a gene: 4. This CDR3 has 15 amino acids. Germline CDR1 is SNHLY and CDR2 is FYNNEI. CDR3 bases: TGTGCCAGCAGTGAATGGCAGGGGGCGACCGGGGAGCTGTTTTTT. Translation: CASSEWQGATGELFF.

This clone was counted only a few times. The chain uses TRBV30 and TRBJ1-2; no firm D call. V dropped 5 bases and J dropped 5 bases, with 12 bases sitting between them. There are 12 residues in the CDR3. CDR1 is GTSNPN and CDR2 is SVGIG in the germline V gene (reference sequence). The CDR3 spells CAWAVGGYGYTF. Here the CDR3 DNA reads TGTGCCTGGGCGGTGGGAGGATATGGCTACACCTTC.

The chain is built from TRBV7-6 and TRBJ2-3; 16 bases are a match to TRBD2. The germline V gene encodes CDR1 SGHVS and CDR2 FNYEAQ. The J segment lost 5 bases and the V segment lost 3 bases, leaving 11 bases of the junction unmatched. The CDR3 has 19 amino acids. The CDR3, as DNA: TGTGCCAGCAGCTTGGGACTAGCGGGAGGGTATCCGAGCGGAGATACGCAGTATTTT. This codes for CASSLGLAGGYPSGDTQYF.